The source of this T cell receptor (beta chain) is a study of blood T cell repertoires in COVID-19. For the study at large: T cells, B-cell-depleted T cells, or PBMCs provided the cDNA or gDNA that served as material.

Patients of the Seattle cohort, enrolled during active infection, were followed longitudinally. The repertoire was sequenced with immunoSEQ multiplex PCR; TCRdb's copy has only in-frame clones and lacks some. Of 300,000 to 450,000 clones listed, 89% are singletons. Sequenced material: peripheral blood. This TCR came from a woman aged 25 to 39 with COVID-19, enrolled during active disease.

The CDR3 sequence is CASSLVWDRVQETQYF. CDR3 coding DNA: TGTGCCAGCAGCTTGGTGTGGGACAGGGTACAAGAGACCCAGTACTTC. The V gene is TRBV5-6, the J gene TRBJ2-5; 9 bases match TRBD1. This CDR3 spans 16 amino acids. Germline CDR1 SGHDT, CDR2 YYEEEE. V gave up 0 bases and J gave up 2 bases; unmatched junction bases: 5. Full variable domain (rest looked up from reference TRBV5-6 and TRBJ2-5): DAGVTQSPTHLIKTRGQQVTLRCSPKSGHDTVSWYQQALGQGPQFIFQYYEEEERQRGNFPDRFSGHQFPNYSSELNVNALLLGDSALYLCASSLVWDRVQETQYFGPGTRLLVL.